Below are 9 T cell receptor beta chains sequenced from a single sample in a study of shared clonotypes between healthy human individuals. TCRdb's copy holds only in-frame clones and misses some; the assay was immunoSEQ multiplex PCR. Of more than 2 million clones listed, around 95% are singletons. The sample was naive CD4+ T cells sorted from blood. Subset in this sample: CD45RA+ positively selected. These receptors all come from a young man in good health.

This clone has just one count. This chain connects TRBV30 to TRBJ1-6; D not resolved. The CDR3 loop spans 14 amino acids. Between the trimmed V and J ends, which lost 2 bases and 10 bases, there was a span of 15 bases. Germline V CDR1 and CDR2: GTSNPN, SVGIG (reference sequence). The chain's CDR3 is CAWSNGNLGSPLHF. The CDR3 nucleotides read TGTGCCTGGAGTAACGGGAATTTAGGCTCACCCCTCCACTTT.

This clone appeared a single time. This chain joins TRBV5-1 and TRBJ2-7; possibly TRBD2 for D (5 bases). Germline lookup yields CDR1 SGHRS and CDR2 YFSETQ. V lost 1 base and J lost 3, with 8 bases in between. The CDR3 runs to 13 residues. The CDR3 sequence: CASSLTSDYEQYF. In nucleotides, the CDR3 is TGCGCCAGCAGCTTGACTAGTGACTACGAGCAGTACTTC.

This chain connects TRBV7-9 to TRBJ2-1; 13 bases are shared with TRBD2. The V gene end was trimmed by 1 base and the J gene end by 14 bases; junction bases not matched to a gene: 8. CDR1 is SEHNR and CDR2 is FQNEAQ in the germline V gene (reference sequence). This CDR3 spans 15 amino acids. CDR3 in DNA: TGTGCCAGCAGCTTAGACGGACTAGCGGGAGATAGGGAGTTCTTC. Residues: CASSLDGLAGDREFF.

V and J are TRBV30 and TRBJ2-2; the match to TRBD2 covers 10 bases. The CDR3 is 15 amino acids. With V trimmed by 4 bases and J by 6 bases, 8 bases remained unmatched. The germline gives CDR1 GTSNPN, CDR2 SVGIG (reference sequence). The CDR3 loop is CAWTLSGRIAGELFF. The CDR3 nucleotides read TGTGCCTGGACCCTTAGCGGGAGGATAGCCGGGGAGCTGTTTTTT.

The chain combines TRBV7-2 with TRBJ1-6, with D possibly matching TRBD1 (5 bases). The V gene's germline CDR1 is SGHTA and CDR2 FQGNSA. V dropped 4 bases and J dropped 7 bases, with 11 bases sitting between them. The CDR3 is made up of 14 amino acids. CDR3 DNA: TGTGCCAGCAGCTGGGGACTGCAAAATTCACCCCTCCACTTT. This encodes CASSWGLQNSPLHF.

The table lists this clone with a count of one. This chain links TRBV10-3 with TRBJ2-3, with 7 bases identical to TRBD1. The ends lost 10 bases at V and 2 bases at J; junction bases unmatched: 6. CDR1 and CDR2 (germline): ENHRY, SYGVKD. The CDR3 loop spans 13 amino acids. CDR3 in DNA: TGTGCCACTACGGGACAGATCACAGATACGCAGTATTTT. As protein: CATTGQITDTQYF.

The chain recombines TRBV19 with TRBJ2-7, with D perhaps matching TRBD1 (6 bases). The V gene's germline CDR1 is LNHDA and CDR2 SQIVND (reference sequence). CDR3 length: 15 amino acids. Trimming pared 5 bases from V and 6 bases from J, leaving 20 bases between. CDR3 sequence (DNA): TGTGCCAGTAGTCCCGACGGGACATACCTCTCCGAGCAGTACTTC. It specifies CASSPDGTYLSEQYF.

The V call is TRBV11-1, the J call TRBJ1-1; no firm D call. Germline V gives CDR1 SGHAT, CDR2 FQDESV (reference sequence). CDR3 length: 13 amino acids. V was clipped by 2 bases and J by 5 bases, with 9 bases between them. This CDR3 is CASSLSGRTEAFF. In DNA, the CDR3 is TGTGCCAGCAGCTTATCAGGTCGGACTGAAGCTTTCTTT.

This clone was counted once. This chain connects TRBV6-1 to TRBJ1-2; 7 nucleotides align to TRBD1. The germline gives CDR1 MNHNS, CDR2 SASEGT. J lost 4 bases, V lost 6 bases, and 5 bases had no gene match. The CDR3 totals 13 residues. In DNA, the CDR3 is TGTGCCAGCAGATCGGGACAGATCTATGGCTACACCTTC. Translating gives CASRSGQIYGYTF.